Below are 19 T cell receptor beta chains sequenced from a single sample in a study of T cell responses to AZD1222 COVID-19 vaccine. Only in-frame clones appear in the TCRdb table, and some are missing; sequencing was by immunoSEQ multiplex PCR. The repertoire holds 140,000 or so clones, with around nine tenths as singletons. The source material was peripheral blood, sampled on day 0 of AZD1222 vaccination. These receptors were collected from an adult in good health.

The V call is TRBV4-1, the J call TRBJ1-2; weak D call: TRBD1 (6 bases). There are 16 residues in the CDR3. V was trimmed by 4 bases and J by 4 bases, leaving 19 bases between them. Looked up from germline, CDR1 is MGHRA and CDR2 is YSYEKL. The CDR3: CASSPLQGQRGYGYTF. The CDR3 DNA reads as TGCGCCAGCAGCCCGCTCCAGGGACAACGAGGCTATGGCTACACCTTC.

The chain employs TRBV3-1 (or the pseudogene TRBV3-2) and TRBJ2-2, with 8 bases lining up with TRBD1. CDR3 length equals 14 residues. Trimming took 6 bases from V and 4 from J; bases not matched to a gene: 4. Germline V lookup: CDR1 LGHDT, CDR2 YNNKEL (reference sequence). CDR3 in DNA: TGTGCCAGCAGTCCGGACAGGGCCACCGGGGAGCTGTTTTTT. It specifies CASSPDRATGELFF.

This clone was observed a single time. The chain employs TRBV9 and TRBJ2-7; maybe TRBD2 (6 bases). The V gene lost 0 bases and the J gene lost 3 bases, with 13 bases spanning the gap. The CDR3 is 15 residues long. Per germline, CDR1 SGDLS and CDR2 YYNGEE. For the CDR3, the DNA is TGTGCCAGCAGCGTAGGGGCGGGATGGGACTACGAGCAGTACTTC. Protein: CASSVGAGWDYEQYF.

This clone has a single count. CDR3 DNA: TGTGCCAGCAGCGTAGGACCCAGGACAGGACAAGAGACCCAGTACTTC. Translation: CASSVGPRTGQETQYF. The chain has TRBV9 and TRBJ2-5, with 7 bases identical to TRBD1. CDR3 size: 16 residues. CDR1 is SGDLS and CDR2 is YYNGEE in the germline V gene. V was pared by 0 bases and J by 2 bases, with 7 bases of the junction left unmatched.

A single count supports this clone. The rearrangement uses TRBV13 and TRBJ2-7, with unresolved D. Germline CDR1 PRHDT, CDR2 FYEKMQ (reference sequence). Trimming removed 0 bases at V and 3 bases at J, with 12 bases between. The CDR3 is 15 amino acids. The DNA of the CDR3 is TGTGCCAGCAGCTTAGGCCTTAGTACCTTCTACGAGCAGTACTTC. Translated: CASSLGLSTFYEQYF.

The CDR3 DNA reads TGTGCCAGCAGCCAGACTAGCGGGCAAGAGACCCAGTACTTC. Its translation is CASSQTSGQETQYF. The chain couples TRBV7-3 to TRBJ2-5, with 10 bases lining up with TRBD2. The V gene end was trimmed by 5 bases and the J gene end by 2 bases; junction bases not matched to a gene: 2. In germline, CDR1 is SGHTA, CDR2 FQGTGA. This CDR3 region has 14 residues.

The gene calls are TRBV27 and TRBJ2-3; the match to TRBD2 covers 11 bases. V was pared by 7 bases and J by 1 base, with 4 bases of the junction left unmatched. Germline V gives CDR1 MNHEY, CDR2 SMNVEV (reference sequence). CDR3 length: 15 amino acids. In DNA form, the CDR3 reads TGTGCCAGCACCAGGACTAGCGGGCGCACAGATACGCAGTATTTT. Translating gives CASTRTSGRTDTQYF.

This chain uses TRBV7-3 with TRBJ1-1; TRBD1 matches 8 bases. This CDR3 is built from 12 residues. Per the germline V gene, CDR1 is SGHTA and CDR2 is FQGTGA. Trimming took 5 bases from V and 5 from J; bases not matched to a gene: 1. CDR3 sequence: CASSTGGTEAFF. Written as DNA, the CDR3 is TGTGCCAGCAGCACAGGGGGAACTGAAGCTTTCTTT.

This clone was observed a single time. The chain recombines TRBV27 with TRBJ2-7; TRBD1 agrees at 9 bases. V gave up 0 bases and J gave up 3 bases; unmatched junction bases: 3. Germline-derived CDR1 and CDR2 are MNHEY and SMNVEV (reference sequence). The CDR3 loop spans 15 amino acids. The CDR3 DNA reads TGTGCCAGCAGTTTATCGGGACAGGGCTTCTACGAGCAGTACTTC. It encodes CASSLSGQGFYEQYF.

This chain joins TRBV27 and TRBJ1-4; D gene unclear. The V end was cut by 6 bases, the J end by 8 bases, with 16 bases between. CDR1 is MNHEY, CDR2 SMNVEV, per germline (reference sequence). The CDR3 runs to 14 residues. In DNA, the CDR3 is TGTGCCAGCAGCTACGTGGGAAGCATCGAAAAACTGTTTTTT. Amino acid sequence: CASSYVGSIEKLFF.

This chain uses TRBV10-3 with TRBJ2-3; D unresolved. The CDR3 has 15 residues. V was pared by 2 bases and J by 3 bases, with 12 bases between. Looked up from germline, CDR1 is ENHRY and CDR2 is SYGVKD. The CDR3 loop is CAISEAGKSTDTQYF. In nucleotides, the CDR3 is TGTGCCATCAGTGAGGCAGGAAAATCTACAGATACGCAGTATTTT.

V gene TRBV10-3 combines with J gene TRBJ2-1, with D perhaps TRBD2 (6 bases). V dropped 8 bases and J dropped 5 bases, with 16 bases sitting between them. The CDR3 runs 14 residues. The germline V gene has CDR1 ENHRY and CDR2 SYGVKD. CDR3 in DNA: TGTGCCATCTTACGGGACTCGAGCGACAATGAGCAGTTCTTC. Protein sequence: CAILRDSSDNEQFF.

This chain connects TRBV9 to TRBJ2-7; possibly TRBD1 for D (6 bases). The germline gives CDR1 SGDLS, CDR2 YYNGEE. Trimming shortened V by 4 bases and J by 2 bases, and 22 bases separated the two germline ends. The length of the CDR3 is 17 residues. Here the CDR3 reads CASSTGEGRQAPYEQYF. The CDR3 DNA is TGTGCCAGCAGCACCGGAGAAGGCAGACAGGCCCCCTACGAGCAGTACTTC.

The CDR3 here is CASSEQRIGGVEQFF. In nucleotides, the CDR3 is TGTGCCAGCAGTGAACAAAGAATAGGGGGAGTTGAGCAGTTCTTC. The rearrangement uses TRBV2 and TRBJ2-1, with a weak D call TRBD1 (6 bases). CDR1 and CDR2 (germline): SNHLY, FYNNEI. The CDR3 consists of 15 residues. The ends were cut back, 2 bases at V and 9 bases at J, with 17 bases in the middle. Full variable domain (missing parts from reference TRBV2 and TRBJ2-1): EPEVTQTPSHQVTQMGQEVILRCVPISNHLYFYWYRQILGQKVEFLVSFYNNEISEKSEIFDDQFSVERPDGSNFTLKIRSTKLEDSAMYFCASSEQRIGGVEQFFGPGTRLTVL.

This chain connects TRBV9 to TRBJ1-2; D perhaps matches TRBD1 (6 bases). Trimming left V 3 bases short and J 2 bases short, with 11 bases between. The germline CDR1 and CDR2 sequences are SGDLS and YYNGEE. CDR3 length: 14 amino acids. Here the CDR3 reads CASSEGGINYGYTF. In nucleotides, the CDR3 is TGTGCCAGCAGCGAGGGGGGTATAAACTATGGCTACACCTTC.

The rearrangement links TRBV16 to TRBJ2-1, with D perhaps matching TRBD1 (8 bases). From germline, CDR1 is KGHSY and CDR2 FQNENV. Trimming left V 2 bases short and J 6 bases short, with 11 bases between. CDR3 length equals 14 residues. CDR3 protein: CASSQNRGGNEQFF. The CDR3 DNA sequence: TGTGCCAGCAGCCAAAACAGGGGGGGCAATGAGCAGTTCTTC.

This clone was found once. The gene calls are TRBV6-4 and TRBJ1-5; D call uncertain. The CDR3 consists of 10 residues. Trimming took 2 bases from V and 10 from J, leaving 3 bases between them. Germline V gene lookup returns CDR1 MRHNA and CDR2 SNTAGT. The CDR3 bases are TGTGCCAGCAGTGACCCCCCCCAGCATTTT. This encodes CASSDPPQHF.

The chain has TRBV27 and TRBJ1-2; perhaps TRBD1 as D (6 bases). CDR3 length: 15 amino acids. Trimming left V 3 bases short and J 4 bases short, with 15 bases between. From germline, CDR1 is MNHEY and CDR2 SMNVEV (reference sequence). The CDR3 DNA is TGTGCCAGCAGTTTTGTCGGGAGCAGGGGCTATGGCTACACCTTC. Translating gives CASSFVGSRGYGYTF.

The J gene is TRBJ1-1, the V gene TRBV5-1; D gene unclear. The V gene lost 4 bases and the J gene lost 8 bases, with 24 bases spanning the gap. CDR3 length: 16 residues. Germline loops: CDR1 SGHRS, CDR2 YFSETQ. The CDR3 spells CASSPDGVGRRVEAFF. CDR3 coding DNA: TGCGCCAGCAGCCCGGACGGGGTAGGCCGTCGAGTGGAAGCTTTCTTT.